This T cell receptor beta chain was documented in a study of Ad26.COV2.S vaccination and SARS-CoV-2 variants (dated by TCRdb to 2020 to 2023). A note on the overall study: Vaccine-arm donors were drawn from COV1001, a multicentre, randomized, double-blind, placebo-controlled phase I-IIa trial of Ad26.COV2.S in healthy adults. The specificity and breadth of SARS-CoV-2-reactive T cell receptors after Ad26.COV2.S vaccination were assessed by TCRbeta repertoire sequencing. Throughout the experiments and outcome assessment, investigators stayed blinded to trial group allocation. Participants in the trial were split at random into five groups of five each, receiving low-dose or high-dose Ad26.COV2.S once or twice, or else placebo on both occasions. Ad26.COV2.S was administered intramuscularly at 5 x 10^10 or 1 x 10^11 viral particles, either as a single shot or as two shots given 56 days apart. A total of approximately 30 samples were included in the TCR-sequenced set, comprising about 20 Ad26.COV2.S vaccine recipients, 5 placebo recipients and 8 SARS-CoV-2 convalescent individuals. Results the study describes overall, beyond this receptor: The authors noted that the TCR breadth and depth analyses may have underestimated total T cell responses. Substantial breadth of spike-specific CD8+ and CD4+ T cell responses was reported after vaccination. Ad26.COV2.S recipients had higher spike-specific TCR breadth than placebo recipients (P = 0.0014). The study was not powered to compare responses between vaccine doses or regimens. Vaccine and placebo recipients had similar non-spike TCR breadth, a finding consistent with the vaccine containing only spike.

TCRbeta CDR3 regions were sequenced with the immunoSEQ Assay. After extraction, genomic DNA underwent amplification by bias-controlled multiplex PCR, followed by high-throughput sequencing. Concerning the study's data processing: Collapsing and filtering of sequences were performed to quantify the absolute abundance of each unique TCRbeta CDR3 region. T cell fraction was estimated by normalization of TCRbeta template counts to usable DNA, with usable DNA being measured through amplification of reference genes present in all nucleated cells. Repertoire TCRs were annotated as SARS-CoV-2-specific by exact matching of V gene, CDR3 amino acid sequence and J gene to a known reactive TCR set. The reference SARS-CoV-2 TCR set came from MIRA and was filtered for enrichment in COVID-19-positive ImmuneCODE repertoires, removing public or cross-reactive TCRs. Drawing on the MIRA antigens, annotated TCRs were analysed further at the level of specific ORF or position within ORF. Breadth was defined as the number of annotated unique rearrangements divided by the total number of unique productive rearrangements, and depth was defined as the summed frequency of the annotated unique rearrangements. Group comparisons of TCR breadth used two-sided Wilcoxon rank-sum tests. The immuneACCESS repertoire file appears here via TCRdb, limited to in-frame rearrangements. These files lack a portion of the clones; in checked studies, under half of the deficit traces to unresolved V genes, and the cause of the others is not known. From that table come the V and J calls and clone size; the DNA was used to work out D and trimming. Within this sample are about 350,000 clones, with around 88% of them counted one time only. Approximately 12% of the sample comes from the top ten.

From a lookup of the germline V gene, CDR1 and CDR2 are SGHDN and FVKESK. Taken from cysteine to phenylalanine, the CDR3 has 14 residues. Left in the record is the CDR3 DNA by itself, 42 bases read in frame from the first base. Relative to germline, V is 5 bases shorter and J is 1 base shorter, with 11 bases between their ends. The treatment or condition label for this specimen denotes: some 20 received Ad26.COV2.S at low or high dose, single or two shots; roughly five received placebo; per-sample allocation not given. For vaccine and placebo recipients, the sequenced repertoires came from samples collected on day 63 after the first injection. Between 29 July and 7 August 2020, Cohort 1b enrolled 25 adults aged 18-55 years at one site in Boston, USA. Ad26.COV2.S was a replication-incompetent adenovirus type 26 vector that expressed a prefusion-stabilized SARS-CoV-2 spike protein derived from the original Wuhan strain.

On this clone itself: This clone's antigen is unknown. Base qualities are missing; no much larger clone stands one base away.

The sequence joins TRBV14 to TRBJ1-1, and possibly TRBD1, on 5 matching bases. This clonotype originated in a person between 18 and 65 years old who received the Ad26.COV2.S COVID-19 vaccine or a placebo. Material: peripheral blood, obtained in a trial of Ad26.COV2.S vaccine versus placebo. At the DNA level, the sequence is TGTGCCAGCAGCATCCGGACACGGAACACTGAAGCTTTCTTT. This codes for CASSIRTRNTEAFF.